Sequencing of this T cell receptor (beta chain) was carried out in a study of cytomegalovirus exposure and HLA in healthy donors. Across the whole study: The approximately 700 first-cohort repertoires shared a platform with the approximately 110 validation repertoires, as reported in a later analysis.

Sequenced by immunoSEQ multiplex PCR; TCRdb stores in-frame clones only, minus some. This table holds roughly 200,000 clones, roughly 84% found once. A note on this clone: As yet, its antigen is unknown.

The CDR3 has 12 residues. V lost 2 bases and J lost 5, with 6 bases in between. Germline V CDR1 and CDR2: SEHNR, FQNEAQ (reference sequence). Overall study results and limits: CMV antigen specificity of a few CMV-associated chains was confirmed in vitro. TCR beta chains numbering more than 150 were designated cytomegalovirus-associated.

The roughly 120-subject validation cohort, separate from the roughly 700-subject first cohort, included the donors. The sequence was obtained from a woman in her late teens or twenties in good health and CMV-seropositive. The sample consisted of PBMCs. The J gene is TRBJ1-1, the V gene TRBV7-9; D remains ambiguous. In DNA form, the CDR3 reads TGTGCCAGCAGCTTATTAGTAACTGAAGCTTTCTTT. It yields the protein CASSLLVTEAFF.